Below, 17 T cell receptor beta chains from the same sample are listed, as sequenced in a study of T-cell reconstitution after alpha-beta-depleted transplantation in children. A library of TCRbeta sequences, prepared with unique molecular identifiers, was generated. Each CDR3 protein gets one entry after TCRdb re-called the PCR reads with MiXCR. The top ten hold 2% to 2.5% of the sample, which has around 480,000 distinct CDR3 sequences, approximately 30% seen once. Specimen: PBMCs from the stem cell graft donor, collected from the stem cell graft. Source of these receptors: a human donor who donated a stem cell graft to a child with aplastic anemia.

The chain uses TRBV20-1 and TRBJ2-1, with 8 nucleotides matching TRBD2. Germline V gives CDR1 DFQATT, CDR2 SNEGSKA (reference sequence). CDR3 length: 12 amino acids. The CDR3: CSGLAVGYEQFF. In DNA form, the CDR3 reads TGCAGCGGACTAGCAGTGGGCTATGAGCAGTTCTTC.

This chain connects TRBV5-1 to TRBJ2-2; the D is unclear. The CDR3 loop spans 15 amino acids. Germline V gives CDR1 SGHRS, CDR2 YFSETQ. V was cut by 4 bases and J by 2 bases, with 12 bases left in between. The CDR3 region is CASSLAQVNTGELFF. Here the CDR3 DNA reads TGCGCCAGCAGCCTGGCCCAGGTTAACACCGGGGAGCTGTTTTTT.

Here the CDR3 DNA reads TGTGCCAGCCGATCTCCGGCAGGCTCCTACAATGAGCAGTTCTTC. Amino acids: CASRSPAGSYNEQFF. The chain has TRBV27 and TRBJ2-1; the D is unclear. Germline V gives CDR1 MNHEY, CDR2 SMNVEV (reference sequence). V lost 8 bases to trimming and J lost 0 bases, with 14 bases between them. The CDR3 runs 15 residues.

This clonotype has a handful of counts. The chain joins TRBV6-5 to TRBJ1-5; no clear D. CDR1 is MNHEY and CDR2 is SVGAGI in the germline V gene. V was cut by 2 bases and J by 6 bases, with 11 bases left in between. This CDR3 region has 14 residues. CDR3 amino acids: CASSYVLRGQPQHF. CDR3 in DNA: TGTGCCAGCAGTTACGTCTTACGGGGTCAGCCCCAGCATTTT.

This clonotype was picked up many times. This rearrangement joins TRBV11-1 to TRBJ2-4; 12 bases are a match to TRBD2. Germline V lookup: CDR1 SGHAT, CDR2 FQDESV (reference sequence). V shed 1 base and J 2 bases; nucleotides not matched to a gene: 15. The CDR3 sequence is 21 residues long. The CDR3 reads CASSLGLGGLAGPPPKNIQYF. For the CDR3, the DNA is TGTGCCAGCAGCTTAGGGTTGGGGGGACTAGCGGGTCCCCCTCCCAAAAACATTCAGTACTTC.

This clonotype appeared a few times. This chain joins TRBV6-1 and TRBJ1-6; tentatively, D is TRBD1 (6 bases). V was cut by 6 bases and J by 9 bases, with 21 bases left in between. The CDR3 totals 16 residues. Germline CDR1 and CDR2: MNHNS and SASEGT. CDR3 sequence (DNA): TGTGCCAGCAGACAGCCTTCCAGCTGGGGGCCTTCACCCCTCCACTTT. It codes for CASRQPSSWGPSPLHF.

The chain couples TRBV5-1 to TRBJ1-3; D gene uncertain. This CDR3 is built from 14 residues. Germline values: CDR1 SGHRS, CDR2 YFSETQ. The V end lost 5 bases, the J end lost 3 bases, and 12 bases lay between the germline ends. CDR3 loop: CASSSTTGGNTIYF. CDR3 bases: TGCGCCAGCAGTAGTACAACTGGTGGAAACACCATATATTTT.

J is TRBJ2-2 and V is TRBV7-2; no firm D call. The V and J ends lost 3 bases and 7 bases respectively, with 15 bases between them. The germline V gene has CDR1 SGHTA and CDR2 FQGNSA. The CDR3 is 15 residues long. The CDR3, as DNA: TGTGCCAGCAGCTTGTCCCAGGCTTTTATCGGGGAGCTGTTTTTT. This encodes CASSLSQAFIGELFF.

The V call is TRBV3-1, the J call TRBJ2-1, with D perhaps TRBD1 (6 bases). The CDR3 runs to 16 residues. Trimming removed 4 bases at V and 7 bases at J, with 20 bases between. Per germline, CDR1 LGHDT and CDR2 YNNKEL (reference sequence). The CDR3 DNA reads TGTGCCAGCAGCCCTCAGGGTATACAGGGATGGAATGAGCAGTTCTTC. Protein sequence: CASSPQGIQGWNEQFF.

This chain joins TRBV30 and TRBJ1-5; D gene uncertain. CDR1 and CDR2 (germline): GTSNPN, SVGIG (reference sequence). Trimming removed 3 bases at V and 1 base at J, with 10 bases between. This CDR3 is 14 amino acids long. CDR3 amino acids: CAWSIGGSNQPQHF. The DNA of the CDR3 is TGTGCCTGGAGCATCGGCGGGAGCAATCAGCCCCAGCATTTT.

Only a few counts were recorded for this clonotype. This chain connects TRBV5-1 to TRBJ2-1, with D perhaps matching TRBD2 (6 bases). Trimming removed 3 bases at V and 1 base at J, with 14 bases between. Germline V gene data show CDR1 as SGHRS and CDR2 as YFSETQ. The CDR3 has 16 amino acids. CDR3 region: CASSWVPAGSYNEQFF. The CDR3 region has the DNA TGCGCCAGCAGCTGGGTGCCAGCGGGTTCCTACAATGAGCAGTTCTTC.

The table lists this clonotype with a few counts. The V gene is TRBV7-9, the J gene TRBJ2-7, with 9 bases lining up with TRBD2. Germline-derived CDR1 and CDR2 are SEHNR and FQNEAQ (reference sequence). The CDR3 sequence is 15 residues long. With V trimmed by 5 bases and J by 4 bases, 9 bases remained unmatched. For the CDR3, the DNA is TGTGCCAGCAGCCTAACGTTAGCGGGAGTTTACGAGCAGTACTTC. Protein: CASSLTLAGVYEQYF.

The chain is built from TRBV4-3 and TRBJ2-3; 7 bases fit TRBD1. Per germline, CDR1 LGHNA and CDR2 YSLEER. This CDR3 region has 16 residues. V lost 0 bases to trimming and J lost 4 bases; unmatched junction nucleotides: 7. The CDR3, as DNA: TGCGCCAGCAGCCAAGATCTAACAGGGGTAGCAGATACGCAGTATTTT. Translation: CASSQDLTGVADTQYF.

This clonotype was seen a few times. The J gene is TRBJ2-3, the V gene TRBV5-1, with D hard to call. From germline, CDR1 is SGHRS and CDR2 YFSETQ. This CDR3 has 14 amino acids. The germline V and J ends were trimmed by 4 bases and 6 bases, with 15 bases remaining between them. Here the CDR3 DNA reads TGCGCCAGCAGCCCCCCCTCTACGACGGATACGCAGTATTTT. It codes for CASSPPSTTDTQYF. Full variable domain (missing parts from reference TRBV5-1 and TRBJ2-3): KAGVTQTPRYLIKTRGQQVTLSCSPISGHRSVSWYQQTPGQGLQFLFEYFSETQRNKGNFPGRFSGRQFSNSRSEMNVSTLELGDSALYLCASSPPSTTDTQYFGPGTRLTVL.

The V and J genes are TRBV29-1 and TRBJ2-5, with no clear D. The CDR3 loop spans 14 amino acids. V lost 6 bases and J 5 bases, leaving 19 bases between the germline ends. Germline CDR1 is SQVTM and CDR2 is ANQGSEA. The CDR3 nucleotides read TGCAGCGTCCTCCCGGCTGGTGAGATGGAGACCCAGTACTTC. The encoded protein is CSVLPAGEMETQYF.

J is TRBJ2-6 and V is TRBV28; maybe TRBD1 (6 bases). Germline CDR1 MDHEN, CDR2 SYDVKM. Trimming shortened V by 8 bases and J by 0 bases, and 20 bases separated the two germline ends. This CDR3 has 18 residues. The CDR3 here is CASSTGTRIYSGANVLTF. DNA of the CDR3: TGTGCCAGCTCGACCGGGACACGCATCTACTCTGGGGCCAACGTCCTGACTTTC.

This chain connects TRBV7-2 to TRBJ1-5; 7 bases map to TRBD1. V gave up 5 bases and J gave up 7 bases; unmatched junction bases: 8. The CDR3 sequence is 14 residues long. Germline V gene data show CDR1 as SGHTA and CDR2 as FQGNSA. CDR3 protein: CASSPHRGGQPQHF. The CDR3 coding sequence is TGTGCCAGCAGCCCTCACAGGGGAGGGCAGCCCCAGCATTTT.